This T cell receptor beta chain stems from a study of TIL therapy for anti-PD-1-resistant metastatic lung cancer. The germline gives CDR1 MDHEN, CDR2 SYDVKM. Deletions cut 8 bases from V and 8 bases from J, with 18 bases between. The length of the CDR3 is 13 residues. This clone was counted once. Specified time point: pre-treatment sample, taken before nivolumab and TIL therapy. The libraries were made with immunoSEQ v3. TCRdb's copy holds only in-frame clones and misses some; the assay was immunoSEQ multiplex PCR. The sample includes 55,000 to 70,000 clones, 87% of them seen just once. This chain joins TRBV28 and TRBJ1-2, with D maybe TRBD1 (5 bases). This TCR derives from a person between 25 and 79 years old with non-small cell lung cancer. Specimen: blood, collected at baseline. CDR3 sequence (DNA): TGTGCCAGCTATGTTGTCGGGGCGCGGGGCTACACCTTC. Translated, it gives CASYVVGARGYTF.